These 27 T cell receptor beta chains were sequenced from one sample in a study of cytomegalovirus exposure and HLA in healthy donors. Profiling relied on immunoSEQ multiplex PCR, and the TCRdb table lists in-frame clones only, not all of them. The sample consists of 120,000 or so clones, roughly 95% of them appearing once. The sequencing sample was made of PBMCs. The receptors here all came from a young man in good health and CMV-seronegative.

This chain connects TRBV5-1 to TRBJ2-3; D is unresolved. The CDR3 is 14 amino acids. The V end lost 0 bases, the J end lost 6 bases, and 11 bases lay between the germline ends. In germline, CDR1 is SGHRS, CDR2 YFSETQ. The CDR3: CASSLDAVRDTQYF. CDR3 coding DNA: TGCGCCAGCAGCTTGGATGCGGTTAGGGATACGCAGTATTTT.

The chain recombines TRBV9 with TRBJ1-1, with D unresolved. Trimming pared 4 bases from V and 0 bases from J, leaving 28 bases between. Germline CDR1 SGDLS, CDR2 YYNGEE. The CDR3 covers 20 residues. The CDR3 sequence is CASSSRVGREGLTMNTEAFF. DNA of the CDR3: TGTGCCAGCAGCTCCCGCGTTGGGCGAGAGGGCCTAACCATGAACACTGAAGCTTTCTTT.

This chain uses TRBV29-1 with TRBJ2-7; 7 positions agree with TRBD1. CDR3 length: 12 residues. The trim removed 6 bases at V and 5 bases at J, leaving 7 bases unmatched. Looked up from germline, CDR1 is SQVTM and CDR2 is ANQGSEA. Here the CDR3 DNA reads TGCAGCGTAATTGGGACAGTCCACGAGCAGTACTTC. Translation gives CSVIGTVHEQYF.

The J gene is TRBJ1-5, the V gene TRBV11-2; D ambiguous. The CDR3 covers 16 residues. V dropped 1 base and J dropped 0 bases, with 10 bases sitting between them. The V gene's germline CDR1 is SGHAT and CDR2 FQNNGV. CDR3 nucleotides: TGTGCCAGCAGCTTAGCCTTACAGCATAGCAATCAGCCCCAGCATTTT. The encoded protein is CASSLALQHSNQPQHF.

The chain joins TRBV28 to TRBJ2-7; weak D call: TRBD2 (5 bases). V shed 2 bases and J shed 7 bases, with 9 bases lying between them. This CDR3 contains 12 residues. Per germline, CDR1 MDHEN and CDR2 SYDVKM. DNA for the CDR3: TGTGCCAGCAGTTTACCCGGGGTAGAGCAGTACTTC. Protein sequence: CASSLPGVEQYF.

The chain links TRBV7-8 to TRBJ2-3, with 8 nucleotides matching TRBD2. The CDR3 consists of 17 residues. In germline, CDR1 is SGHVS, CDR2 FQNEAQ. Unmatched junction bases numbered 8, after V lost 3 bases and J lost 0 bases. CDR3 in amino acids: CASSLASLAGSTDTQYF. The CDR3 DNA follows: TGTGCCAGCAGCTTGGCCAGTCTAGCGGGTAGCACAGATACGCAGTATTTT. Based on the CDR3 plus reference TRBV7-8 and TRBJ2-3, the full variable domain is GAGVSQSPRYKVAKRGQDVALRCDPISGHVSLFWYQQALGQGPEFLTYFQNEAQLDKSGLPSDRFFAERPEGSVSTLKIQRTQQEDSAVYLCASSLASLAGSTDTQYFGPGTRLTVL.

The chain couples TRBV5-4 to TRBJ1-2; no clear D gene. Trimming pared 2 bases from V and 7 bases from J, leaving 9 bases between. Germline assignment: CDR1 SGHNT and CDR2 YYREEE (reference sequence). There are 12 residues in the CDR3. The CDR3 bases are TGTGCCAGCAGCTTCCAAGTTAGTGGCTACACCTTC. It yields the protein CASSFQVSGYTF.

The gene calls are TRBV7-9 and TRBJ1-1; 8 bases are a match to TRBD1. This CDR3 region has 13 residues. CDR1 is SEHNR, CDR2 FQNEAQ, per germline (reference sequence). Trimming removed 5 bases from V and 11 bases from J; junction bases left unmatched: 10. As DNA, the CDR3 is TGTGCCAGCAGCCTCCCGACAGGGGTGGAGGCTTTCTTT. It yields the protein CASSLPTGVEAFF. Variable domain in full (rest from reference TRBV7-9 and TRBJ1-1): DTGVSQNPRHKITKRGQNVTFRCDPISEHNRLYWYRQTLGQGPEFLTYFQNEAQLEKSRLLSDRFSAERPKGSFSTLEIQRTEQGDSAMYLCASSLPTGVEAFFGQGTRLTVV.

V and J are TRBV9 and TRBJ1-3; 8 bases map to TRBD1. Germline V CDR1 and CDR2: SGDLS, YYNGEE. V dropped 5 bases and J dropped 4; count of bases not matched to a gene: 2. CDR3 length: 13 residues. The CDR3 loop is CASSGTGGNTIYF. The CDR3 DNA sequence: TGTGCCAGCAGTGGGACAGGAGGAAACACCATATATTTT.

The CDR3 reads CASNKLGTANTEAFF. CDR3 in DNA: TGTGCCAGCAATAAATTGGGGACAGCGAACACTGAAGCTTTCTTT. The rearrangement uses TRBV7-9 and TRBJ1-1; 7 nucleotides agree with TRBD1. Germline loops: CDR1 SEHNR, CDR2 FQNEAQ (reference sequence). The V segment lost 7 bases and the J segment 1 base; nucleotides outside the gene matches: 9. CDR3 length equals 15 residues.

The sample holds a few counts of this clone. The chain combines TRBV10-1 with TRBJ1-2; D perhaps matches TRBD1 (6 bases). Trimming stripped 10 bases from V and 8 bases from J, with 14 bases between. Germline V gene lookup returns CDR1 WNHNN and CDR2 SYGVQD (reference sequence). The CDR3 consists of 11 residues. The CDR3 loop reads CANIDRWGYTF. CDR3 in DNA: TGCGCCAACATAGACAGGTGGGGCTACACCTTC.

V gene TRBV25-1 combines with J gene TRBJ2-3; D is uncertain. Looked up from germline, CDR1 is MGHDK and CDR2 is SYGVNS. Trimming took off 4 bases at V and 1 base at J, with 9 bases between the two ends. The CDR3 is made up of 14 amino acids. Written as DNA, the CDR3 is TGTGCCAGCAGTGTGTTAGTGGGCACAGATACGCAGTATTTT. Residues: CASSVLVGTDTQYF.

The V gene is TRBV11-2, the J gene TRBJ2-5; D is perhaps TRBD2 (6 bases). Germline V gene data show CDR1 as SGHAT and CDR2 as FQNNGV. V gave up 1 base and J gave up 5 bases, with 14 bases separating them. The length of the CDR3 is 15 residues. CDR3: CASSLVGLGGETQYF. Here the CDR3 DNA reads TGTGCCAGCAGCTTAGTGGGCCTTGGGGGGGAGACCCAGTACTTC.

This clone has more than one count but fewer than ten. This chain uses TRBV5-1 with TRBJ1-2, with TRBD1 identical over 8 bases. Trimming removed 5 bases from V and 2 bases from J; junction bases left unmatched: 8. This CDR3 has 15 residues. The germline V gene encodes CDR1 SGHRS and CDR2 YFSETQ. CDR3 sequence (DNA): TGCGCCAGCAGTGATTGGCGGGACAGGAACTATGGCTACACCTTC. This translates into CASSDWRDRNYGYTF.

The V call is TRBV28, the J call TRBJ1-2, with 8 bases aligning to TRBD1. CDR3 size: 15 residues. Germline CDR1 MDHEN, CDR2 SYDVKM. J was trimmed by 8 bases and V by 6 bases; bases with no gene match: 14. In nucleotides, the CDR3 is TGTGCCAGCAGCGTGAGGTCGACAGGGGCGAGGGGCTACACCTTC. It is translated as CASSVRSTGARGYTF.

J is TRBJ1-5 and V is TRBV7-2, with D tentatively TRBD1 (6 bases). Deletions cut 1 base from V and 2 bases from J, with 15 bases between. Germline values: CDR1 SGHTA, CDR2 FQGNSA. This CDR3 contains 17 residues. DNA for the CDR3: TGTGCCAGCAGCTTAGTAGTATCTGGGGGCGGCAATCAGCCCCAGCATTTT. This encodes CASSLVVSGGGNQPQHF.

The CDR3 loop is CASSRDPRGPSYNEQFF. The CDR3 nucleotides are TGTGCCAGCAGCCGAGACCCCAGGGGACCCTCCTACAATGAGCAGTTCTTC. The gene calls are TRBV21-1 and TRBJ2-1; TRBD1 is the table's D call, not checked against the DNA. TRBV21-1 is a listed pseudogene. The CDR3 runs 17 residues.

DNA for the CDR3: TGTGCCAGCAGTTTCCAACCCGGGACTAGCTACGAGCAGTACTTC. It translates to CASSFQPGTSYEQYF. This sequence joins TRBV28 and TRBJ2-7; 8 bases map to TRBD2. The CDR3 consists of 15 residues. The V gene's germline CDR1 is MDHEN and CDR2 SYDVKM. The ends lost 3 bases at V and 3 bases at J; junction bases unmatched: 7. Based on the CDR3 plus reference TRBV28 and TRBJ2-7, the full variable domain is DVKVTQSSRYLVKRTGEKVFLECVQDMDHENMFWYRQDPGLGLRLIYFSYDVKMKEKGDIPEGYSVSREKKERFSLILESASTNQTSMYLCASSFQPGTSYEQYFGPGTRLTVT.

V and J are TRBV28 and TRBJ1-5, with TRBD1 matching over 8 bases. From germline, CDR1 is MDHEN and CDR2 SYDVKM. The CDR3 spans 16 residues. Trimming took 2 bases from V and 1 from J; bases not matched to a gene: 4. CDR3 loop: CASSLRRTGSNQPQHF. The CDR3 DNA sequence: TGTGCCAGCAGTTTAAGGAGGACAGGGAGCAATCAGCCCCAGCATTTT.

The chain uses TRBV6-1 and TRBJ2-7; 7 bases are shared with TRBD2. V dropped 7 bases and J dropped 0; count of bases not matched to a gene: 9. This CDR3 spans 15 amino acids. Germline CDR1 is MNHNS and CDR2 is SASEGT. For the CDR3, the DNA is TGTGCCAGCACCGCACTAGCGTCTAGCTCCTACGAGCAGTACTTC. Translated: CASTALASSSYEQYF.

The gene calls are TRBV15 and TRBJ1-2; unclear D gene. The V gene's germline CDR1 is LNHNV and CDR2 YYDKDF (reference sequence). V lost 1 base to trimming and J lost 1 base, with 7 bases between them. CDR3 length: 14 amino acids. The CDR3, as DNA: TGTGCCACCAGCAGAGCGAGTTATAACTATGGCTACACCTTC. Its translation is CATSRASYNYGYTF.

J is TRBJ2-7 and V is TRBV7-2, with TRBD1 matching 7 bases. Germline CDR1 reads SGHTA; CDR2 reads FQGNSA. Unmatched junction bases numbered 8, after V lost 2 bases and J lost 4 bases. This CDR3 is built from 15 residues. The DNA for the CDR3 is TGTGCCAGCAGCTTAACGACAGGGCTTAAGTACGAGCAGTACTTC. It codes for CASSLTTGLKYEQYF.

CDR3 protein: CASSYSQGLSYEQYF. For the CDR3, the DNA is TGTGCCAGCAGTTACTCTCAGGGGTTAAGTTACGAGCAGTACTTC. The J gene is TRBJ2-7, the V gene TRBV6-5; D perhaps matches TRBD1 (6 bases). Germline-derived CDR1 and CDR2 are MNHEY and SVGAGI. CDR3 size: 15 residues. V lost 0 bases and J lost 4, with 13 bases in between.

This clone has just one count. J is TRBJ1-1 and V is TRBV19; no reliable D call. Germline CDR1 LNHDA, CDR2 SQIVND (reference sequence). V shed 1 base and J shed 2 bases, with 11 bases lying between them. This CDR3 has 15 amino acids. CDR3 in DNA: TGTGCCAGTAGTATAGCCCCGGTACCTAACACTGAAGCTTTCTTT. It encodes CASSIAPVPNTEAFF.

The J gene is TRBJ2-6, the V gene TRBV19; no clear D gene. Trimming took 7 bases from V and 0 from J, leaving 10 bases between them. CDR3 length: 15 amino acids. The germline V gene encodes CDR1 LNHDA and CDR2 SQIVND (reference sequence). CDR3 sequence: CASTNHNSGANVLTF. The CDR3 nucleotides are TGTGCCAGTACCAATCACAACTCTGGGGCCAACGTCCTGACTTTC.

DNA for the CDR3: TGCAGCGTTTTGGCGGACGAGCAGTACTTC. Its protein is CSVLADEQYF. This chain uses TRBV29-1 with TRBJ2-7, with D unresolved. CDR1 SQVTM and CDR2 ANQGSEA come from the germline V gene. The CDR3 is made up of 10 amino acids. Trimming removed 5 bases from V and 5 bases from J, with 7 bases in between.

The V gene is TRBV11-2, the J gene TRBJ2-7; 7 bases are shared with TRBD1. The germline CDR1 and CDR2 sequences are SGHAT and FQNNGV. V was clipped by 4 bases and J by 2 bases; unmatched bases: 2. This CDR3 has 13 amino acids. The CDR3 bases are TGTGCCAGCAGCTCGGGACAGACCTACGAGCAGTACTTC. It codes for CASSSGQTYEQYF.